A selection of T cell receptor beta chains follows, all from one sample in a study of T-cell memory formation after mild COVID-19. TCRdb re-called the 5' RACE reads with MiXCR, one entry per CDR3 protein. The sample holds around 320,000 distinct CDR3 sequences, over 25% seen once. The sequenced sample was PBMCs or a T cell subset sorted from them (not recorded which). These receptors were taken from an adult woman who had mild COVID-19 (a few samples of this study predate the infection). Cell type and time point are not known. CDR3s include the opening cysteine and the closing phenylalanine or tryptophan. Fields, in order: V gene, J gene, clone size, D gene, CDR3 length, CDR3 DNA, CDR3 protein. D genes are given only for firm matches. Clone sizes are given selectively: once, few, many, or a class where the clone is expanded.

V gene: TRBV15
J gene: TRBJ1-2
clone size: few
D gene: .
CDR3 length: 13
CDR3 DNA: TGTGCCACCAGCAGAGGGCAGGGAGATGGCTACACCTTC
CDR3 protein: CATSRGQGDGYTF

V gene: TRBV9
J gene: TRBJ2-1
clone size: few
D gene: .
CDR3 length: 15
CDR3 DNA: TGTGCCAGCAGCGCCCTTTCGGGGCTCAGACCAGAGCAGTTCTTC
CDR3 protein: CASSALSGLRPEQFF

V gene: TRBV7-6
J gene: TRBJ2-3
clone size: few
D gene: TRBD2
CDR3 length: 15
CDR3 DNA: TGTGCCAGCAGCTGGGCGGGAGGTTCCACAGATACGCAGTATTTT
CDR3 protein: CASSWAGGSTDTQYF

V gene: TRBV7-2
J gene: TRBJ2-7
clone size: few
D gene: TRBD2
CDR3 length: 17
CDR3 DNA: TGTGCCAGCAGCCGACACCGAGGGACTAGCGAGCCCTACGAGCAGTACTTC
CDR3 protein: CASSRHRGTSEPYEQYF

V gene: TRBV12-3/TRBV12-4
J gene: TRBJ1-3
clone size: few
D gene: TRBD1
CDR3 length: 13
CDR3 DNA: TGTGCCAGCAGCCAGGGGGGTAGTGACACCATATATTTT
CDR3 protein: CASSQGGSDTIYF

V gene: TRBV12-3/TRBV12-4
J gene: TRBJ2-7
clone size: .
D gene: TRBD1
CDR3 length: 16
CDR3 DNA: TGTGCCAGTCGTAAAGGACAGGGGGCCAACTCCTACGAGCAGTACTTC
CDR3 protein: CASRKGQGANSYEQYF

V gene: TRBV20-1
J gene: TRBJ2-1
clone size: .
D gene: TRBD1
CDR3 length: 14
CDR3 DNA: TGCAGTGCTAAGGGGGGACAGGTATACAATGAGCAGTTCTTC
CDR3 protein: CSAKGGQVYNEQFF

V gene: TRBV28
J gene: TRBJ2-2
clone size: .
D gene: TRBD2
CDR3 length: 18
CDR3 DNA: TGTGCCAGCAGTTTAGCGGGAGGGCCCCCTAAAATGGGCGGGGAGCTGTTTTTT
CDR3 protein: CASSLAGGPPKMGGELFF

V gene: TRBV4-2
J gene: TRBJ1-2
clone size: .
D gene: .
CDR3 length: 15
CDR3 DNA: TGTGCCAGCAGCCAAGAAGGCAGGACGTCTAAAGGCTACACCTTC
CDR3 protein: CASSQEGRTSKGYTF

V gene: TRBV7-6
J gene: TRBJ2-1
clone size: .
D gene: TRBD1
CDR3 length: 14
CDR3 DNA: TGTGCCAGCAGCATCCCGGGACAGTACCCCGAGCAGTTCTTC
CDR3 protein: CASSIPGQYPEQFF

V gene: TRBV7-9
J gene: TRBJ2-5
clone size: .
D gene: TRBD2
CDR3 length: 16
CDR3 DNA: TGTGCCAGCAGGGACCTTAGCGGGAGACTCCAAGAGACCCAGTACTTC
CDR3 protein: CASRDLSGRLQETQYF

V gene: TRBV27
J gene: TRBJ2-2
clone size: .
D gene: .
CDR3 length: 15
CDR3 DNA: TGTGCCAGCAGTTTGTTGGCTGACAACACCGGGGAGCTGTTTTTT
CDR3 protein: CASSLLADNTGELFF

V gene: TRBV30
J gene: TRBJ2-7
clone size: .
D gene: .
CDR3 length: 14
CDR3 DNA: TGTGCCTCCACAGGCGGGGACCGAAGAGACGAGCAGTACTTC
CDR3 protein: CASTGGDRRDEQYF

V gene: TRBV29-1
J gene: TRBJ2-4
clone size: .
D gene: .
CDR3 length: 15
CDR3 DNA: TGCAGCGTTGTCGGCCTTGAAGGGGCCAAAAACATTCAGTACTTC
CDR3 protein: CSVVGLEGAKNIQYF

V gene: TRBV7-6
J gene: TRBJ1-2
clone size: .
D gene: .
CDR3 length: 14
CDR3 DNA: TGTGCCAGCAGCTTAGACAGGGTGACCTATGGCTACACCTTC
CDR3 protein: CASSLDRVTYGYTF

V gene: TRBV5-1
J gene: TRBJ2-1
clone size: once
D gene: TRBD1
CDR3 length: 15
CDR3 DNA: TGCGCCAGCAGCTTCGCGGACAGGGTGTACAATGAGCAGTTCTTC
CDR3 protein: CASSFADRVYNEQFF

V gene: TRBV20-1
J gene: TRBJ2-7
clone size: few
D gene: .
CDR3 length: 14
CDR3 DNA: TGCAGTGTTATGACAGGTGGAAGACGGTACGAGCAGTACTTC
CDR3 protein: CSVMTGGRRYEQYF

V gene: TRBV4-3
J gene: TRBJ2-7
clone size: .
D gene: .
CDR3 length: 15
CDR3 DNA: TGCGCCAGCAGCCAAGATGCCCAGGGTTGGTACGAGCAGTACTTC
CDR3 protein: CASSQDAQGWYEQYF

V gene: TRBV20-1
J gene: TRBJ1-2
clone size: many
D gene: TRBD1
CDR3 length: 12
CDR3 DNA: TGCAGTGCTCGGACAGGGAACTATGGCTACACCTTC
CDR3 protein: CSARTGNYGYTF

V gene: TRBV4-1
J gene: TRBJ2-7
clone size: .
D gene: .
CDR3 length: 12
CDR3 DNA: TGCGCCAGCAGCCAAGTAGGGGACGAGCAGTACTTC
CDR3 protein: CASSQVGDEQYF

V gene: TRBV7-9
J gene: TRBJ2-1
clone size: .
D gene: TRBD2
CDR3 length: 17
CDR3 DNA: TGTGCCAGCAGCTTAGGGGCTAGCGGGGGCGCCGGGGATGAGCAGTTCTTC
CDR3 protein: CASSLGASGGAGDEQFF

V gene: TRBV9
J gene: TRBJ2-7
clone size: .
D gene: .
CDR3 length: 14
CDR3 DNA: TGTGCCAGCAGCGTGGACCTGGGATCCTACGAGCAGTACTTC
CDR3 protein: CASSVDLGSYEQYF

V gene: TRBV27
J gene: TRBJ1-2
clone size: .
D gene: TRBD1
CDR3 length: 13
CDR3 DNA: TGTGCCAGCAGTTCCACAGGGGCGGGTGGCTACACCTTC
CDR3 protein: CASSSTGAGGYTF

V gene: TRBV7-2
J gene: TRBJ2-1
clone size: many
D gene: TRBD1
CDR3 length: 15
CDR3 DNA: TGTGCCAGCAGCTTAGGAGGGACAGGGAGGAATGAGCAGTTCTTC
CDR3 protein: CASSLGGTGRNEQFF

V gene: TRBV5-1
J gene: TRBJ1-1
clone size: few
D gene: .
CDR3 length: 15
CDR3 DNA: TGCGCCAGCAGCTTGCGGGTTACAAGTAACACTGAAGCTTTCTTT
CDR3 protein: CASSLRVTSNTEAFF

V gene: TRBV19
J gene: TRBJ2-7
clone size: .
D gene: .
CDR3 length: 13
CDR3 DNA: TGTGCCAGTAGTACAGGGAAGAGGTACGAGCAGTACTTC
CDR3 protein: CASSTGKRYEQYF

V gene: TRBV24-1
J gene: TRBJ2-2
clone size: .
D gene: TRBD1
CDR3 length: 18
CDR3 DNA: TGTGCCACCAGTGATTCCGGGACAGGGGGCTTACGAACCGGGGAGCTGTTTTTT
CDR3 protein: CATSDSGTGGLRTGELFF

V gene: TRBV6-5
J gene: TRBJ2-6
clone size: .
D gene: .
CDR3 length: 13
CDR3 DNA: TGTGCCAGCGGACCCTCTGGGGCCAACGTCCTGACTTTC
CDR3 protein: CASGPSGANVLTF

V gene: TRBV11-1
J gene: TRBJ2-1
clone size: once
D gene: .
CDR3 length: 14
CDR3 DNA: TGTGCCAGCAGCTTAGTTGTTGGATACAATGAGCAGTTCTTC
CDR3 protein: CASSLVVGYNEQFF

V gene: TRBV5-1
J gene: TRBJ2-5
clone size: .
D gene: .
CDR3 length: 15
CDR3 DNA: TGCGCCAGCACCCGTAGGGGGAATCGCGACGAGACCCAGTACTTC
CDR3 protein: CASTRRGNRDETQYF

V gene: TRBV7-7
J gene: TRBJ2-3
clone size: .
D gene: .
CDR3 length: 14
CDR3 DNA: TGTGCCAGCAGCCCCGGGACGGTCACAGATACGCAGTATTTT
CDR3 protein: CASSPGTVTDTQYF

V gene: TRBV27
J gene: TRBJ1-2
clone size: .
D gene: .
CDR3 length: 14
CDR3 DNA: TGTGCCAGCAGTAGACACGCAGGGGAAGGTGGCTACACCTTC
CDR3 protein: CASSRHAGEGGYTF

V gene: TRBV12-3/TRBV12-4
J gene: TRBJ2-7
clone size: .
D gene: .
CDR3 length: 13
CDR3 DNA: TGTGCCAGCAGTTTCGGGACCCTCTACGAGCAGTACTTC
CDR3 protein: CASSFGTLYEQYF

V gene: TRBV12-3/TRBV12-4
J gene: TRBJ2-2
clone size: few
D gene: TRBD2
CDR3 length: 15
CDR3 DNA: TGTGCCAGCAGGTTGAGCGGGGGCACCACCGGGGAGCTGTTTTTT
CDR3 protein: CASRLSGGTTGELFF

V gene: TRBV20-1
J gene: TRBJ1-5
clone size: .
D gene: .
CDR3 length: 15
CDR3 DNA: TGCAGTGCAGCCGACCGCGGAGAAGGCAGGCAGCCCCAGCATTTT
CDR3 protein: CSAADRGEGRQPQHF

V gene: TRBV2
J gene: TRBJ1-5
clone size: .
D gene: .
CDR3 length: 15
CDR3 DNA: TGTGCCAGCAGTGAAACTGGAGGGCCCAATCAGCCCCAGCATTTT
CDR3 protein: CASSETGGPNQPQHF

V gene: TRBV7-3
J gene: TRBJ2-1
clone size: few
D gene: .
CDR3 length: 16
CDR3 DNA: TGTGCCAGCAGCCCATCAGACCGGGCATCCTACAATGAGCAGTTCTTC
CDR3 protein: CASSPSDRASYNEQFF

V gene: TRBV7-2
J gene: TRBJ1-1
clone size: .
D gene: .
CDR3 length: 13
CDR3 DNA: TGTGCCAGCAGCTTCTGGATGAACACTGAAGCTTTCTTT
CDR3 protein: CASSFWMNTEAFF

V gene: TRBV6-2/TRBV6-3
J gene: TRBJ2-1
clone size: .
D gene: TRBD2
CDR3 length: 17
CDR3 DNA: TGTGCCAGCAGAGGACTAGCGGGAGGCATCTCCTACAATGAGCAGTTCTTC
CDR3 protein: CASRGLAGGISYNEQFF

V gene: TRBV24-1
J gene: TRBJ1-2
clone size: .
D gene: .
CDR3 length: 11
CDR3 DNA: TGTGCCACCAGAGGGGCGGATGGCTACACCTTC
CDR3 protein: CATRGADGYTF